The clone carrying this TCR beta chain occurred a few times. For every donor, a draw yielded 8.5 to 10 milliliters of peripheral blood. This sample is part of a study of blood T cells in healthy people across ages. As for the study in general: Per every two T cells, about one barcoded beta molecule was captured by template switching.

CDR1 and CDR2 from the germline V gene are DFQATT and SNEGSKA (reference sequence). The CDR3 spans 17 residues. Trimming cost V 2 bases and J 5 bases; bases outside gene matches: 12. Together with a sample-barcoded 5' primer, a J-beta primer mix was included in a second PCR lasting about 6 to 12 cycles. TCRdb called the 5' RACE reads again in MiXCR, with one record for every CDR3 protein. Among roughly 550,000 distinct CDR3 sequences listed, about 24% were seen once. The sample also formed part of further work on T cells of mothers and their children.

V and J are TRBV20-1 and TRBJ2-2, with 9 bases aligning to TRBD2. The sequence came from a boy younger than 18 in good health. Material for sequencing was blood. CDR3 sequence: CSARPSGLAGLTGELFF. The CDR3, as DNA: TGCAGTGCTAGACCTAGCGGCCTAGCGGGATTAACCGGGGAGCTGTTTTTT.